This record looks at one T cell receptor beta chain sequence and its context. No antigen is known for it. CDR1 and CDR2 from the germline V gene are LGHNT and FRNRAP. V dropped 6 bases and J dropped 8 bases, with 4 bases sitting between them. This CDR3 is 9 amino acids long. This entry comes from a study of cytomegalovirus exposure and HLA in healthy donors. Overall study context: Within an early data release were tens of millions of unique TCRs drawn from HLA-typed donors. Genotyping showed around 81% of 398 donors falling in the Caucasian-associated ancestry cluster. Study outcomes and limitations: Roughly uniform sequencing depth across donors was assumed, possibly incorrectly.

This PCR relied on a set of 60 Vbeta primers and 13 Jbeta primers. Profiled with immunoSEQ multiplex PCR; TCRdb holds only in-frame clones, not every one. This table has about 170,000 clones, roughly 78% appearing once. Material: PBMCs. This TCR was recovered from a man between 40 and 49 years old in good health and CMV-seropositive. J is TRBJ1-1 and V is TRBV12-5, with unresolved D. CDR3 loop: CASGREAFF. The CDR3 nucleotides read TGTGCTAGTGGCCGGGAAGCTTTCTTT.